This T cell receptor beta chain was recorded in a study of cytomegalovirus exposure and HLA in healthy donors. Study background: Earlier findings included some 120 million unique TCR beta sequences obtained from about 179 million T cells.

Study-wide results and limits: Overall, around 160 TCR beta chains were annotated as cytomegalovirus-associated. In the analysis, some V segments, TRBV6-2 and TRBV6-3 included, were excluded as indistinguishable.

CDR1 and CDR2 from the germline V gene are SGHRS and YFSETQ. V shed 1 base, J shed 6 bases, and the junction held 7 bases outside the gene matches. This CDR3 region has 15 residues. Worth noting for this clone: What it recognizes is unknown.

The PCR employed 60 Vbeta primers together with 13 Jbeta primers. Profiled with immunoSEQ multiplex PCR; TCRdb holds only in-frame clones, not every one. In the table there are approximately 160,000 clones, approximately 81% of which are singletons. The chain links TRBV5-1 to TRBJ2-1; 7 bases are a match to TRBD1. The TCR sequence derives from a boy aged 2 to 9 in good health and CMV-seronegative. Sequencing was carried out using PBMCs. CDR3 DNA: TGCGCCAGCAGCTTGAGCACAGGGGAGATCAATGAGCAGTTCTTC. Translation gives CASSLSTGEINEQFF.